The 20 T cell receptor beta chains below all came from one sample that was sequenced in a study of T cells in Graves' hyperthyroidism and ophthalmopathy. From RNA transcripts, TCR beta CDR3 regions were amplified. Researchers ran a first-round RT-PCR on the TCR CDR3 using the HTBI primer set. One entry per CDR3 protein results from TCRdb running MiXCR on the multiplex PCR reads. The top ten hold less than 25% of the sample, which has a few hundred thousand distinct CDR3 sequences, roughly 14% seen once. Sequenced material: blood. Every receptor here comes from a man aged 25-45 years with Graves' hyperthyroidism that later progressed to Graves' ophthalmopathy.

About this clonotype itself: A much larger clone lies one base from this, so it may be a read error. The chain couples TRBV2 to TRBJ2-7, with D possibly being TRBD1 (6 bases). The CDR3 totals 15 residues. The germline gives CDR1 SNHLY, CDR2 FYNNEI. DNA of the CDR3: TGTGCCAGCAGAGAAGGGGGACGGCAGCGCCACGAGCAGTACTTC. Translation gives CASREGGRQRHEQYF.

The J gene is TRBJ1-2, the V gene TRBV4-1; TRBD1 aligns across 7 bases. Losses at the gene ends were 4 bases for V and 2 bases for J; bases not matched to a gene: 7. This CDR3 spans 15 amino acids. Per germline, CDR1 MGHRA and CDR2 YSYEKL. The CDR3 bases are TGCGCCAGCAGCCTACCGGGACAGATAAACTATGGCTACACCTTC. Encoded protein: CASSLPGQINYGYTF.

As DNA, the CDR3 is TGTGCCAGCAGCTTAGACCAGGGGAGTGAAGCTTTCTTT. Protein product: CASSLDQGSEAFF. V and J are TRBV7-8 and TRBJ1-1; possibly TRBD1 for D (6 bases). CDR3 size: 13 residues. V dropped 1 base and J dropped 7 bases, with 10 bases sitting between them. Looked up from germline, CDR1 is SGHVS and CDR2 is FQNEAQ.

This clonotype has ten or more counts. The CDR3 DNA is TGTGCCAGCAATCTAGCGGGAGAATACTACGAGCAGTACTTC. Amino acids: CASNLAGEYYEQYF. The chain combines TRBV6-2 or TRBV6-3 with TRBJ2-7; TRBD2 matches 10 bases. There are 14 residues in the CDR3. CDR1 is MNHEY, CDR2 SVGEGT, per germline. V trimming: 7 bases; J trimming: 3 bases; junction bases outside the gene matches: 6.

This clonotype was detected ten times or more. The chain employs TRBV12-3 or TRBV12-4 and TRBJ2-7; the D gene is possibly TRBD1 (5 bases). The CDR3 extends over 13 amino acids. V lost 3 bases to trimming and J lost 6 bases, with 12 bases between them. The CDR3 spells CASSLQGSGEQYF. For the CDR3, the DNA is TGTGCCAGCAGTTTGCAGGGTTCAGGCGAGCAGTACTTC.

The sample holds many counts of this clonotype. The V and J genes are TRBV28 and TRBJ1-1; 10 positions match TRBD1. The length of the CDR3 is 14 residues. Germline lookup yields CDR1 MDHEN and CDR2 SYDVKM. The V segment lost 3 bases and the J segment 3 bases; nucleotides outside the gene matches: 1. CDR3 nucleotides: TGTGCCAGCAGTTTTGGGACAGGGGACACTGAAGCTTTCTTT. This gives the protein CASSFGTGDTEAFF.

The J gene is TRBJ2-7, the V gene TRBV11-1; TRBD2 matches 14 bases. J lost 2 bases, V lost 6 bases, and 0 bases had no gene match. Germline V gives CDR1 SGHAT, CDR2 FQDESV (reference sequence). The CDR3 loop spans 14 amino acids. CDR3 in amino acids: CASRGLAGAYEQYF. The DNA of the CDR3 is TGTGCCAGCAGGGGACTAGCGGGGGCCTACGAGCAGTACTTC.

The rearrangement uses TRBV15 and TRBJ1-5; possible D gene TRBD1, 5 bases. Trimming stripped 1 base from V and 2 bases from J, with 12 bases between. Germline CDR1 is LNHNV and CDR2 is YYDKDF (reference sequence). CDR3 length: 16 amino acids. The CDR3 DNA reads as TGTGCCACCAGCAGAGTTCGCCGAGGGGGCAATCAGCCCCAGCATTTT. Translating it yields CATSRVRRGGNQPQHF.

This clonotype was counted ten times or more. CDR3: CASSFVGTTNEKLFF. The CDR3 DNA follows: TGTGCCAGCAGTTTCGTGGGGACAACTAATGAAAAACTGTTTTTT. The chain uses TRBV28 and TRBJ1-4, with unresolved D. The germline CDR1 and CDR2 sequences are MDHEN and SYDVKM. CDR3 length: 15 residues. The V end was cut by 3 bases, the J end by 0 bases, with 8 bases between.

This chain joins TRBV15 and TRBJ2-1; possibly TRBD2 for D (5 bases). Germline assignment: CDR1 LNHNV and CDR2 YYDKDF (reference sequence). CDR3 length: 14 amino acids. The V end lost 0 bases, the J end lost 6 bases, and 9 bases lay between the germline ends. In DNA, the CDR3 is TGTGCCACCAGCAGAGATACGGGGTTCAATGAGCAGTTCTTC. It is translated as CATSRDTGFNEQFF.

A remark on this clonotype: Possible read error: a much larger clone is one base away. The chain employs TRBV7-9 and TRBJ1-6; D is unresolved. Trimming removed 7 bases at V and 4 bases at J, with 11 bases between. Germline V gene sequence: CDR1 SEHNR, CDR2 FQNEAQ (reference sequence). The CDR3 has 14 residues. This CDR3 is CASIRDGYNSPLHF. DNA of the CDR3: TGTGCCAGCATAAGGGATGGATATAATTCACCCCTCCACTTT.

This clonotype was recorded at least ten times. The V call is TRBV20-1, the J call TRBJ2-5; 8 bases match TRBD2. The CDR3 is made up of 14 amino acids. The ends lost 5 bases at V and 4 bases at J; junction bases unmatched: 9. Germline values: CDR1 DFQATT, CDR2 SNEGSKA (reference sequence). The CDR3 loop reads CSADPGLVAETQYF. The CDR3 nucleotides read TGCAGTGCTGATCCGGGACTAGTCGCAGAGACCCAGTACTTC.

The table lists this clonotype with many counts. The chain has TRBV7-6 and TRBJ2-7; the match to TRBD2 covers 10 bases. This CDR3 spans 19 amino acids. Trimming cost V 5 bases and J 0 bases; bases outside gene matches: 16. Germline CDR1 reads SGHVS; CDR2 reads FNYEAQ. The DNA for the CDR3 is TGTGCCAGCAGCCCATCAGCGGCGGTAGCGGGGGGATTCTCCTACGAGCAGTACTTC. It is translated as CASSPSAAVAGGFSYEQYF. Full variable domain (rest looked up from reference TRBV7-6 and TRBJ2-7): GAGVSQSPRYKVTKRGQDVALRCDPISGHVSLYWYRQALGQGPEFLTYFNYEAQQDKSGLPNDRFSAERPEGSISTLTIQRTEQRDSAMYRCASSPSAAVAGGFSYEQYFGPGTRLTVT.

This clonotype was observed at least ten times. The rearrangement uses TRBV10-3 and TRBJ1-1; tentative D call: TRBD1 (5 bases). CDR3 size: 13 residues. Looked up from germline, CDR1 is ENHRY and CDR2 is SYGVKD. Trimming stripped 3 bases from V and 4 bases from J, with 9 bases between. CDR3 nucleotides: TGTGCCATCAGTGAAGGAGGGGCCACTGAAGCTTTCTTT. Its protein product is CAISEGGATEAFF.

This clonotype was recorded at least ten times. This chain links TRBV12-3 or TRBV12-4 with TRBJ2-3; D gene uncertain. The CDR3 is 14 residues long. V was shortened by 3 bases and J by 3 bases, with 10 bases between the two germline ends. The CDR3 reads CASSFKTRTDTQYF. The CDR3 DNA follows: TGTGCCAGCAGTTTTAAGACTCGGACAGATACGCAGTATTTT.

The gene calls are TRBV28 and TRBJ2-7; TRBD2 matches 9 bases. This CDR3 spans 14 amino acids. Per the germline V gene, CDR1 is MDHEN and CDR2 is SYDVKM. Trimming removed 7 bases from V and 2 bases from J; junction bases left unmatched: 6. In nucleotides, the CDR3 is TGTGCCAGCACTCCGGCGGGGGGGGCCTACGAGCAGTACTTC. Its protein is CASTPAGGAYEQYF. Full variable domain (missing parts from reference TRBV28 and TRBJ2-7): DVKVTQSSRYLVKRTGEKVFLECVQDMDHENMFWYRQDPGLGLRLIYFSYDVKMKEKGDIPEGYSVSREKKERFSLILESASTNQTSMYLCASTPAGGAYEQYFGPGTRLTVT.

Many counts were recorded for this clonotype. J is TRBJ2-7 and V is TRBV14, with D possibly being TRBD1 or TRBD2 (5 bases each). V was cut by 1 base and J by 3 bases, with 10 bases left in between. The CDR3 has 14 amino acids. Germline CDR1 SGHDN, CDR2 FVKESK. The CDR3 loop is CASSQGGSVYEQYF. CDR3 DNA sequence: TGTGCCAGCAGCCAAGGGGGGAGTGTCTACGAGCAGTACTTC.

This clonotype was counted many times. The chain couples TRBV12-3 or TRBV12-4 to TRBJ2-5, with D hard to call. V lost 3 bases, J lost 4 bases, and 12 bases lay in between. This CDR3 region has 14 residues. CDR3 nucleotides: TGTGCCAGCAGTTTCCCAGGCATTAGAGAGACCCAGTACTTC. Amino acid sequence: CASSFPGIRETQYF.

This clonotype has only a few counts. The chain uses TRBV7-2 and TRBJ2-3; D ambiguous. Germline CDR1 is SGHTA and CDR2 is FQGNSA. Trimming shortened V by 2 bases and J by 2 bases, and 14 bases separated the two germline ends. CDR3 size: 16 residues. CDR3 sequence (DNA): TGTGCCAGCAGCTTAATCCTCCCCCAGGCCACAGATACGCAGTATTTT. This codes for CASSLILPQATDTQYF.

This clonotype has just a few counts. The rearrangement links TRBV18 to TRBJ1-1, with D hard to call. Per the germline V gene, CDR1 is KGHSH and CDR2 is LQKENI. The V gene lost 4 bases and the J gene lost 5 bases, with 14 bases spanning the gap. The CDR3 contains 14 residues. The CDR3 spells CASSRDRQRTEAFF. CDR3 sequence (DNA): TGTGCCAGCTCACGTGACCGCCAGAGGACTGAAGCTTTCTTT.